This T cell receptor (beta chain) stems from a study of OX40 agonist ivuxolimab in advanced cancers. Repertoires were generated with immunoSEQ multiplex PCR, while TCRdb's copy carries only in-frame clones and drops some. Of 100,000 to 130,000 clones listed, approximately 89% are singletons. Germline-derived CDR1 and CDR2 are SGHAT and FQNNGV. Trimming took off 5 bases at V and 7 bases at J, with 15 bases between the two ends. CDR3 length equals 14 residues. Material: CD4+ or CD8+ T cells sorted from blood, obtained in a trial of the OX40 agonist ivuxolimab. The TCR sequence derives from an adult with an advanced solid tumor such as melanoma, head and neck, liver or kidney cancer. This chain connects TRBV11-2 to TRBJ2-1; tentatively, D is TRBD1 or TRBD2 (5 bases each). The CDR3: CASSARDAFNEQFF. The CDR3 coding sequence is TGTGCCAGCAGCGCCCGGGACGCCTTTAATGAGCAGTTCTTC.